Each of the 13 T cell receptor beta chains below was sequenced from the same sample in a study of shared clonotypes between healthy human individuals. Measured with immunoSEQ multiplex PCR; TCRdb has only the in-frame clones, and not every one. The repertoire has hundreds of thousands of clones, 79% of them found once; the top ten carry around 13%. Specimen: PBMCs. The receptor set was obtained from a woman aged 40 to 50 in good health. Some clones in this sample may be carry-over from other donors' samples.

The chain's CDR3 is CASSYGNTGELFF. In nucleotides, the CDR3 is TGTGCCAGCAGTTACGGGAACACCGGGGAGCTGTTTTTT. The J gene is TRBJ2-2, the V gene TRBV2; no firm D call. The CDR3 spans 13 residues. The V gene's germline CDR1 is SNHLY and CDR2 FYNNEI. Trimming pared 5 bases from V and 1 base from J, leaving 5 bases between.

This CDR3 is CAISVDGDEQFF. The CDR3 coding sequence is TGTGCCATCAGTGTTGATGGGGATGAGCAGTTCTTC. The chain carries TRBV10-3 and TRBJ2-1, with no clear D. The CDR3 length is 12 residues. V was shortened by 4 bases and J by 8 bases, with 9 bases between the two germline ends. CDR1 and CDR2 from the germline V gene are ENHRY and SYGVKD.

This chain links TRBV6-5 with TRBJ2-1, with D uncertain. The germline V gene has CDR1 MNHEY and CDR2 SVGAGI. This CDR3 has 14 residues. V was trimmed by 6 bases and J by 0 bases, leaving 9 bases between them. The CDR3 DNA is TGTGCCAGCAGCCGCGTCTTCTCCTACAATGAGCAGTTCTTC. Its protein is CASSRVFSYNEQFF.

This clone occurred a few times. The chain has TRBV6-4 and TRBJ1-2, with a possible D match to TRBD1 (6 bases). V lost 3 bases, J lost 4 bases, and 18 bases lay in between. The CDR3 is 16 residues long. The germline V gene encodes CDR1 MRHNA and CDR2 SNTAGT. CDR3 nucleotide sequence: TGTGCCAGCAGTGAAACGGGGGCTCAGGATATCTATGGCTACACCTTC. Translating it yields CASSETGAQDIYGYTF.

This clone was found once. The chain couples TRBV11-2 to TRBJ2-5; 8 nucleotides match TRBD1. The CDR3 contains 14 residues. The junction had 3 bases not matched to a gene; V was cut back by 2 bases and J by 4 bases. CDR1 is SGHAT and CDR2 is FQNNGV in the germline V gene. CDR3 in DNA: TGTGCCAGCAGCTTACACAGGGGGTCAGAGACCCAGTACTTC. Its translation: CASSLHRGSETQYF.

This sequence joins TRBV7-2 and TRBJ1-5; D gene unclear. With 5 bases removed from V and 0 bases from J, the gap between germline ends came to 11 bases. The CDR3 has 15 amino acids. Germline-derived CDR1 and CDR2 are SGHTA and FQGNSA. CDR3 in amino acids: CASSERGSSNQPQHF. CDR3 nucleotide sequence: TGTGCCAGCAGCGAGCGGGGATCTAGCAATCAGCCCCAGCATTTT.

The rearrangement uses TRBV14 and TRBJ1-2; D is unclear. The CDR3 consists of 12 residues. Trimming stripped 5 bases from V and 0 bases from J, with 4 bases between. Germline CDR1 reads SGHDN; CDR2 reads FVKESK. CDR3 DNA: TGTGCCAGCAGCTCGACTAACTATGGCTACACCTTC. Translated: CASSSTNYGYTF.

V usage is TRBV11-2 and J usage is TRBJ2-5; TRBD2 aligns across 9 bases. J lost 4 bases, V lost 6 bases, and 9 bases had no gene match. This CDR3 is 15 amino acids long. The germline gives CDR1 SGHAT, CDR2 FQNNGV. As DNA, the CDR3 is TGTGCCAGCAGTTTTAGCGGGAGAGAGGGAGAGACCCAGTACTTC. It is translated as CASSFSGREGETQYF.

This clone was counted a few times. The chain carries TRBV5-1 and TRBJ1-1, with D possibly TRBD1 on 6 matching bases. The germline V gene has CDR1 SGHRS and CDR2 YFSETQ. The CDR3 sequence is 14 residues long. The V gene lost 3 bases and the J gene lost 6 bases, with 15 bases spanning the gap. The CDR3 coding sequence is TGCGCCAGCAGCTCCCTACAGGGTTCGGCTGAAGCTTTCTTT. The encoded protein is CASSSLQGSAEAFF.

The chain carries TRBV5-1 and TRBJ2-5; D unclear. Germline V gene sequence: CDR1 SGHRS, CDR2 YFSETQ. V dropped 5 bases and J dropped 1 base, with 3 bases sitting between them. The CDR3 contains 11 residues. The CDR3 region has the DNA TGCGCCAGCAGGTCCCAAGAGACCCAGTACTTC. It yields the protein CASRSQETQYF. Full variable domain (outside the CDR3, taken from reference TRBV5-1 and TRBJ2-5): KAGVTQTPRYLIKTRGQQVTLSCSPISGHRSVSWYQQTPGQGLQFLFEYFSETQRNKGNFPGRFSGRQFSNSRSEMNVSTLELGDSALYLCASRSQETQYFGPGTRLLVL.

CDR3 in amino acids: CASSERTGVFNQPQHF. The CDR3 DNA sequence: TGTGCCAGCAGTGAGCGGACAGGGGTTTTTAATCAGCCCCAGCATTTT. The chain combines TRBV6-1 with TRBJ1-5; 9 bases line up with TRBD1. Germline V gene lookup returns CDR1 MNHNS and CDR2 SASEGT. The ends lost 3 bases at V and 4 bases at J; junction bases unmatched: 7. The CDR3 runs 16 residues.

This chain connects TRBV7-8 to TRBJ1-1; D call uncertain. The germline V and J ends were trimmed by 1 base and 5 bases, with 11 bases remaining between them. The CDR3 totals 14 residues. The germline CDR1 and CDR2 sequences are SGHVS and FQNEAQ. Here the CDR3 reads CASSLGAGGTEAFF. The DNA for the CDR3 is TGTGCCAGCAGCTTAGGGGCAGGTGGGACTGAAGCTTTCTTT. Combining the CDR3 with reference TRBV7-8 and TRBJ1-1 gives the whole variable domain GAGVSQSPRYKVAKRGQDVALRCDPISGHVSLFWYQQALGQGPEFLTYFQNEAQLDKSGLPSDRFFAERPEGSVSTLKIQRTQQEDSAVYLCASSLGAGGTEAFFGQGTRLTVV.

The rearrangement uses TRBV4-3 and TRBJ2-2; a weak D match, TRBD1 (6 bases). The germline V gene has CDR1 LGHNA and CDR2 YSLEER. The CDR3 runs 17 residues. Trimming pared 0 bases from V and 1 base from J, leaving 12 bases between. CDR3 nucleotides: TGCGCCAGCAGCCAAGATCTCGGGACACTGAACACCGGGGAGCTGTTTTTT. Translating it yields CASSQDLGTLNTGELFF.